This T cell receptor (beta chain) is drawn from a study of cytomegalovirus exposure and HLA in healthy donors. Study-wide background: According to later analysis, the same platform produced the approximately 120 validation and under 750 first-cohort repertoires.

The CDR3 consists of 16 residues. The germline V and J ends were trimmed by 3 bases and 9 bases, with 22 bases remaining between them. CDR1 is SGDLS, CDR2 YYNGEE, per germline. Details on this clone: As yet, its antigen is unknown.

Study-wide findings and caveats: It was 150 to 200 TCR beta chains that were listed as cytomegalovirus-associated. With high specificity and sensitivity, the classifier reportedly diagnosed cytomegalovirus status. Despite most TCR sequences being rare, some public TCRs occurred in many donors.

Sequencing was performed with immunoSEQ multiplex PCR; in TCRdb, only in-frame clones are kept and a portion is missing. There are roughly 73,000 clones in the sample; 85% to 95% occur only once, and about 3.5% lies in the top ten. The source is a man aged 18 to 29 in good health and CMV-seronegative. Sequenced material: PBMCs. V usage is TRBV9 and J usage is TRBJ2-4, with D perhaps matching TRBD1 (6 bases). Written as DNA, the CDR3 is TGTGCCAGCAGCGAGGGGTACAGGGCTGGCAGGTCCATTCAGTACTTC. Encoded protein: CASSEGYRAGRSIQYF.